This record looks at one TCR beta chain sequence and its context. The antigen is unknown. The data stem from a study of cytomegalovirus exposure and HLA in healthy donors. Study-wide results and caveats: The authors assumed roughly uniform sequencing depth across donors for presence/absence analyses.

The study ran its PCR with 60 Vbeta and 13 Jbeta primers. Study processing details: In a later analysis, the count reached roughly 80 million unique TCR beta chains, with about 12 million shared. Assay: immunoSEQ multiplex PCR; the TCRdb copy retains only in-frame clones and omits some. V, J and clone size were drawn from that table, and D and trimming were deduced from the DNA. The sample has 150,000 or so clones, approximately 80% seen once; the top ten hold approximately 15%. Sequenced sample: PBMCs. This TCR came from a woman aged 40 to 50 in good health and CMV-seronegative.

Written as DNA, the CDR3 is TGTGCCAGCAGCAAAGGACAGGGGGCAGGGGAGACCCAGTACTTC. This translates into CASSKGQGAGETQYF. The chain joins TRBV11-3 to TRBJ2-5; the match to TRBD1 covers 11 bases. V dropped 5 bases and J dropped 5; count of bases not matched to a gene: 7. The CDR3 runs 15 residues. Germline CDR1 reads SGHNT; CDR2 reads YENEEA.